This T cell receptor (beta chain) was captured by sequencing in a study of CD8 T cells in ankylosing spondylitis. Study outcomes and limitations: Matched ankylosing spondylitis synovial fluid reportedly contained a significantly enriched population of disease-linked clones.

This clonotype was seen repeatedly, ten times or more. What it recognizes is unknown. TCRdb re-derived calls from the 5' RACE reads in MiXCR, one entry per CDR3 protein. The sample shows a few hundred thousand distinct CDR3 sequences, roughly 10% of them seen only once. The CDR3 spans 15 residues. Trimming removed 4 bases from V and 1 base from J, with 11 bases in between. CDR1 is MNHNS, CDR2 SASEGT, per germline. The rearrangement uses TRBV6-1 and TRBJ1-3; maybe TRBD1 (5 bases). Specimen: blood, either unsorted or a sorted T cell fraction (not recorded which). The TCR was taken from a male donor with ankylosing spondylitis or in good health (not recorded which). The CDR3: CASSGQRRSGNTIYF. The CDR3 bases are TGTGCCAGCAGTGGACAGAGGAGGTCTGGAAACACCATATATTTT.